This entry lists 10 T cell receptor beta chains sequenced from one sample in a study of early T cells in non-severe SARS-CoV-2 infection. TCRdb re-derived calls from the 5' RACE reads in MiXCR, one entry per CDR3 protein. This sample has roughly 77,000 distinct CDR3 sequences; approximately 12% occur once, and the top ten carry about 4.5%. The sample taken for sequencing was whole blood. Every receptor here comes from an adult who was a healthcare worker with PCR-confirmed SARS-CoV-2 infection or an uninfected control (not recorded which).

This clonotype occurred a few times. The chain links TRBV7-2 to TRBJ2-1, with D possibly matching TRBD2 (5 bases). V lost 1 base and J lost 9, with 13 bases in between. CDR3 length equals 14 residues. Germline values: CDR1 SGHTA, CDR2 FQGNSA. Here the CDR3 DNA reads TGTGCCAGCAGCTTAGAATTTAGCGAGGGTGAGCAGTTCTTC. It specifies CASSLEFSEGEQFF.

This clonotype was counted a few times. The CDR3 loop reads CATSDPGTGANEQFF. CDR3 bases: TGTGCCACCAGTGACCCCGGGACAGGGGCGAATGAGCAGTTCTTC. J is TRBJ2-1 and V is TRBV24-1, with 10 bases fitting TRBD1. The junction had 6 bases not matched to a gene; V was cut back by 4 bases and J by 7 bases. Per germline, CDR1 KGHDR and CDR2 SFDVKD. The CDR3 runs 15 residues.

The rearrangement uses TRBV5-1 and TRBJ2-2, with TRBD1 identical over 7 bases. The J segment lost 8 bases and the V segment lost 5 bases, leaving 15 bases of the junction unmatched. From germline, CDR1 is SGHRS and CDR2 YFSETQ. The CDR3 runs 16 residues. The CDR3 sequence: CASRQGSSDGMGELFF. CDR3 bases: TGCGCCAGCAGACAGGGGTCCTCGGACGGAATGGGGGAGCTGTTTTTT.

The chain combines TRBV29-1 with TRBJ2-5, with D possibly TRBD2 on 5 matching bases. Germline V gene data show CDR1 as SQVTM and CDR2 as ANQGSEA. The CDR3 spans 11 residues. Between the trimmed V and J ends, which lost 5 bases and 5 bases, there was a span of 9 bases. CDR3 in DNA: TGCAGCGTTTCGTCGGGGGAGACCCAGTACTTC. Translated, it gives CSVSSGETQYF.

There are many counts of this clonotype. The chain combines TRBV10-2 with TRBJ2-1; TRBD1 might be the D (6 bases). V was trimmed by 8 bases and J by 0 bases, leaving 8 bases between them. The germline CDR1 and CDR2 sequences are WSHSY and SAAADI. This CDR3 has 13 residues. CDR3 region: CASQGSSYNEQFF. The DNA of the CDR3 is TGCGCCAGCCAGGGGAGCTCCTACAATGAGCAGTTCTTC.

This chain uses TRBV6-6 with TRBJ2-7; tentatively, D is TRBD1 (6 bases). The germline CDR1 and CDR2 sequences are MNHNY and SVGAGI (reference sequence). Trimming stripped 2 bases from V and 5 bases from J, with 10 bases between. The CDR3 runs 13 residues. As DNA, the CDR3 is TGTGCCAGCAGTTACAGGCAGGGGAACGAGCAGTACTTC. It is translated as CASSYRQGNEQYF.

This clonotype was seen many times. This chain uses TRBV9 with TRBJ2-1; D not resolved. The CDR3 runs 13 residues. Trimming shortened V by 4 bases and J by 6 bases, and 11 bases separated the two germline ends. Germline CDR1 and CDR2: SGDLS and YYNGEE. CDR3 DNA sequence: TGTGCCAGCAGCCCAAGGCCGTCCAATGAGCAGTTCTTC. Translating it yields CASSPRPSNEQFF.

The chain is built from TRBV7-9 and TRBJ2-5; 11 positions match TRBD2. The CDR3 covers 17 residues. Trimming cost V 4 bases and J 2 bases; bases outside gene matches: 9. CDR1 and CDR2 (germline): SEHNR, FQNEAQ (reference sequence). CDR3 DNA: TGTGCCAGCAGCTACAGACTAGCGGGATTGGGACAAGAGACCCAGTACTTC. Its protein product is CASSYRLAGLGQETQYF.

This clonotype has a count of ten or more. J is TRBJ2-6 and V is TRBV11-2; tentatively, D is TRBD1 (6 bases). Deletions cut 3 bases from V and 4 bases from J, with 22 bases between. CDR1 is SGHAT, CDR2 FQNNGV, per germline. This CDR3 has 19 amino acids. CDR3 DNA sequence: TGTGCCAGCAGCTTCTGGGGTGGCCAGGGGCCGGCAGGGGCCAACGTCCTGACTTTC. This gives the protein CASSFWGGQGPAGANVLTF. The full variable domain, in which reference TRBV11-2 and TRBJ2-6 provide the parts outside the CDR3, is EAGVAQSPRYKIIEKRQSVAFWCNPISGHATLYWYQQILGQGPKLLIQFQNNGVVDDSQLPKDRFSAERLKGVDSTLKIQPAKLEDSAVYLCASSFWGGQGPAGANVLTFGAGSRLTVL.

This clonotype was seen a handful of times. V is TRBV21-1 and J is TRBJ2-7; TRBD1, the table's D call, lacks a check against the DNA. TRBV21-1 is marked as a pseudogene. The CDR3 contains 13 residues. The CDR3, as DNA: TGTGCCAGCAGTCCGACAGGGCCCCTCGAGCAGTACTTC. Protein product: CASSPTGPLEQYF.